The T cell receptor beta chain described here comes from a study of T cell changes during pregnancy in multiple sclerosis. Repertoires were generated with immunoSEQ multiplex PCR, while TCRdb's copy carries only in-frame clones and drops some. The data show tens of thousands of clones, with roughly nine tenths seen just once and approximately 5.7% held by the top ten. V was shortened by 2 bases and J by 6 bases, with 8 bases between the two germline ends. This CDR3 has 13 amino acids. CDR1 is LNHDA, CDR2 SQIVND, per germline (reference sequence). This receptor was obtained from a female donor with multiple sclerosis, enrolled in a pregnancy study. The rearrangement joins TRBV19 to TRBJ1-5; a possible D gene is TRBD1 (5 bases). The sequences come from CD8+ T cells from peripheral blood mononuclear cells, collected before pregnancy. The CDR3 sequence is CASSITGFQPQHF. CDR3 nucleotides: TGTGCCAGTAGTATAACAGGCTTTCAGCCCCAGCATTTT.